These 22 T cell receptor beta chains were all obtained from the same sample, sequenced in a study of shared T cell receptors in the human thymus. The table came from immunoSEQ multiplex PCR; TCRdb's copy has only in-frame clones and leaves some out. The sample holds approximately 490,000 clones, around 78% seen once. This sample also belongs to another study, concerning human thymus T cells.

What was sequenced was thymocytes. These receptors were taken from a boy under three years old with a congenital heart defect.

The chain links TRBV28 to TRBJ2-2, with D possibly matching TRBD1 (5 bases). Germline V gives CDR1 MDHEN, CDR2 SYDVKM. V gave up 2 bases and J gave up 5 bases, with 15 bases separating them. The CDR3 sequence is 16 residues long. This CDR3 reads CASSLRGRVDTGELFF. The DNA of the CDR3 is TGTGCCAGCAGTTTAAGGGGTCGGGTGGATACCGGGGAGCTGTTTTTT.

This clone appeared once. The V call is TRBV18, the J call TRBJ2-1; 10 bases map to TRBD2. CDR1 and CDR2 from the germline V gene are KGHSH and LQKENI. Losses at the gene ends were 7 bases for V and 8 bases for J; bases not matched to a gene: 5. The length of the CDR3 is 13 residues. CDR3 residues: CASWGTSVHEQFF. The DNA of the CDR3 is TGTGCCAGCTGGGGGACTAGCGTTCATGAGCAGTTCTTC.

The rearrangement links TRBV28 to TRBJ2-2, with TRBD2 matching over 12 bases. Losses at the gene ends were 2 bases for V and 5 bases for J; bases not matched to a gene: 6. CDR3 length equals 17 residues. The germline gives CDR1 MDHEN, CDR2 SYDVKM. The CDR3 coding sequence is TGTGCCAGCAGTTTAGGTCTAGCGGGAGGGCGGACCGGGGAGCTGTTTTTT. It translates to CASSLGLAGGRTGELFF.

CDR3 DNA sequence: TGTGCCAGCAGTACGACTGGTGGCATTCAGTACTTC. Translating gives CASSTTGGIQYF. The V gene is TRBV28, the J gene TRBJ2-4, with D uncertain. CDR3 length: 12 residues. The V and J ends lost 5 bases and 9 bases respectively, with 11 bases between them. Germline values: CDR1 MDHEN, CDR2 SYDVKM.

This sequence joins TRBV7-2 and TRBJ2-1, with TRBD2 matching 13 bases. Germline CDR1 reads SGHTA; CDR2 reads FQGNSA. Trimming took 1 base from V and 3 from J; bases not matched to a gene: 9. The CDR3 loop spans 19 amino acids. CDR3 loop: CASSLGTSGRAYYYNEQFF. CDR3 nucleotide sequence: TGTGCCAGCAGCTTAGGTACTAGCGGGAGGGCCTACTACTACAATGAGCAGTTCTTC.

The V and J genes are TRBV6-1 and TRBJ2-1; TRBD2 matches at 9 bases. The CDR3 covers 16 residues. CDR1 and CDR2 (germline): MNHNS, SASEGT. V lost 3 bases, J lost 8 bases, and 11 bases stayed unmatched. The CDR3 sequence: CASSDRNSGRRHEQFF. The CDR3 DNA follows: TGTGCCAGCAGTGACCGAAATAGCGGGAGACGGCATGAGCAGTTCTTC.

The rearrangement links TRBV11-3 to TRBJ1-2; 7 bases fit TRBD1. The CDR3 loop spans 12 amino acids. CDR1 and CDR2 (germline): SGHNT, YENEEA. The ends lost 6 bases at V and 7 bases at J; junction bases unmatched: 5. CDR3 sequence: CASSTGVVGYTF. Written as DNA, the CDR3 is TGTGCCAGCAGTACAGGGGTGGTTGGCTACACCTTC.

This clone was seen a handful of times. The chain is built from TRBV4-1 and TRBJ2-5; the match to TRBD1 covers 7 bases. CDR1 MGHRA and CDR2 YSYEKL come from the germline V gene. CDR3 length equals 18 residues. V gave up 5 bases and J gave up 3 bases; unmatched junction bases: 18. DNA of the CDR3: TGCGCCAGCAGCTCCCACCCCGGACAGGAACAAGTAGAAGAGACCCAGTACTTC. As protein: CASSSHPGQEQVEETQYF.

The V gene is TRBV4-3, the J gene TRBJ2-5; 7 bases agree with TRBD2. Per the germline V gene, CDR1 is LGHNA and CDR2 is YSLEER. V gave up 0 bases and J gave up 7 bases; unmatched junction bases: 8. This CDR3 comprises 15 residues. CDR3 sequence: CASSQEGTSAGTQYF. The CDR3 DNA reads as TGCGCCAGCAGCCAAGAGGGTACTAGCGCGGGGACCCAGTACTTC.

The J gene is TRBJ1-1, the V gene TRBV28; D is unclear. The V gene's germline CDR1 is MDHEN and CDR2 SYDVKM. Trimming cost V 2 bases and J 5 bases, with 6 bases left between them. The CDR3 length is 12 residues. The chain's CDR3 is CASSLGRTEAFF. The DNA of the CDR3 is TGTGCCAGCAGTTTAGGGAGAACTGAAGCTTTCTTT.

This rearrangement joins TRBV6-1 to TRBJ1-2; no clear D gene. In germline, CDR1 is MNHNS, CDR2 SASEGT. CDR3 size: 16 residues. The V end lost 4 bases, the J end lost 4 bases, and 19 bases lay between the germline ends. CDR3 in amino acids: CASSGIQPGVLYGYTF. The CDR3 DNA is TGTGCCAGCAGTGGAATCCAACCCGGGGTACTCTATGGCTACACCTTC.

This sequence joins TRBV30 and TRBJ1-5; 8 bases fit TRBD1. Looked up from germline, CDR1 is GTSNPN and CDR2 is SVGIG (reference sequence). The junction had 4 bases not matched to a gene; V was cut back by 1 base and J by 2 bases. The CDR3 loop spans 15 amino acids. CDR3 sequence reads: CAWSGQGARNQPQHF. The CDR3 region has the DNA TGTGCCTGGAGTGGGCAGGGGGCTCGCAATCAGCCCCAGCATTTT.

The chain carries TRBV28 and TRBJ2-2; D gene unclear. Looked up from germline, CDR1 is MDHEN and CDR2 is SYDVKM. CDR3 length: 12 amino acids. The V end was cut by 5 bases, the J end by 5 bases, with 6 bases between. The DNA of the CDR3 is TGTGCCAGCAGTAGAACTACCGGGGAGCTGTTTTTT. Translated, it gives CASSRTTGELFF.

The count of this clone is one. The DNA of the CDR3 is TGCGCCAGCAGCCAAGGGACAGGGAAGAACACCGGGGAGCTGTTTTTT. Protein sequence: CASSQGTGKNTGELFF. This sequence joins TRBV4-3 and TRBJ2-2; TRBD1 matches at 8 bases. The CDR3 consists of 16 residues. From germline, CDR1 is LGHNA and CDR2 YSLEER. V trimming: 1 base; J trimming: 1 base; junction bases outside the gene matches: 2.

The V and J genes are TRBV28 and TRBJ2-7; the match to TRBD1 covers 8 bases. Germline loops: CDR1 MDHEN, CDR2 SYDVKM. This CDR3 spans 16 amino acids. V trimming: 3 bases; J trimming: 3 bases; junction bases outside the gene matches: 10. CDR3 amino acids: CASSFRGRYPHYEQYF. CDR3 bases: TGTGCCAGCAGTTTCAGGGGGCGATACCCCCACTACGAGCAGTACTTC. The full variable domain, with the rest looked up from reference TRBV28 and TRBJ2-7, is DVKVTQSSRYLVKRTGEKVFLECVQDMDHENMFWYRQDPGLGLRLIYFSYDVKMKEKGDIPEGYSVSREKKERFSLILESASTNQTSMYLCASSFRGRYPHYEQYFGPGTRLTVT.

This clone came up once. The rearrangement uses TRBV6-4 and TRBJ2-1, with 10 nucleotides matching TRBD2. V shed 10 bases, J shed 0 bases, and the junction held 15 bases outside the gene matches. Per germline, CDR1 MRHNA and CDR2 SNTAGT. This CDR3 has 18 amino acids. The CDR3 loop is CANLPGTSDVSSYNEQFF. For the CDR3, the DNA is TGTGCCAACTTACCCGGGACTAGCGACGTAAGCTCCTACAATGAGCAGTTCTTC.

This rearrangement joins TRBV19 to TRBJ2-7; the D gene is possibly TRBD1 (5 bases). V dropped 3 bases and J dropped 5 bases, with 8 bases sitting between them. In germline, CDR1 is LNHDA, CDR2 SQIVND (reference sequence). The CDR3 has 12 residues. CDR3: CASSIDSHEQYF. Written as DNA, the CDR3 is TGTGCCAGTAGTATCGACAGCCACGAGCAGTACTTC.

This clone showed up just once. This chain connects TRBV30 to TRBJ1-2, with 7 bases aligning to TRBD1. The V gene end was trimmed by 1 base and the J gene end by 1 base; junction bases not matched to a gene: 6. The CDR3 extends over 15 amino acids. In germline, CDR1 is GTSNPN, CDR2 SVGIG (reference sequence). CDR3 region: CAWSDPGGGNYGYTF. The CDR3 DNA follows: TGTGCCTGGAGTGATCCAGGGGGAGGTAACTATGGCTACACCTTC.

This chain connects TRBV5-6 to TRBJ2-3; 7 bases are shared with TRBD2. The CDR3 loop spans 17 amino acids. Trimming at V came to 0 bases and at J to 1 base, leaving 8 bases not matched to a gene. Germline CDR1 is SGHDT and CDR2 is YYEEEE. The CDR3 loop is CASSLVCGRECTDTQYF. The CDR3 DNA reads TGTGCCAGCAGCTTGGTATGCGGGCGGGAGTGCACAGATACGCAGTATTTT.

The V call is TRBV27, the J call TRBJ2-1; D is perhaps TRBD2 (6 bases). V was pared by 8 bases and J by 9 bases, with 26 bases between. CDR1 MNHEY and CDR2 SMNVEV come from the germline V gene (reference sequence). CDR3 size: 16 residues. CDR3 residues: CASHLKAGTHLGEQFF. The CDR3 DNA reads TGTGCCAGCCATCTAAAGGCCGGGACTCACTTGGGTGAGCAGTTCTTC.

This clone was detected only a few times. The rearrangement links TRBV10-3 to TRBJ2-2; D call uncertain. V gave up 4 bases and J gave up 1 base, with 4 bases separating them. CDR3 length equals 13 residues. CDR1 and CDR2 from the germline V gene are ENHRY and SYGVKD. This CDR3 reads CAISGRNTGELFF. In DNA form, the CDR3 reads TGTGCCATCAGTGGCAGGAACACCGGGGAGCTGTTTTTT.

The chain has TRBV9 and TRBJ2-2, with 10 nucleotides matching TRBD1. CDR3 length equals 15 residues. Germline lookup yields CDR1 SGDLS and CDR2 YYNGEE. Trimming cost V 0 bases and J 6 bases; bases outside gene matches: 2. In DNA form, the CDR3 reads TGTGCCAGCAGCGTAGGACAGGGGGCCCCCGGGGAGCTGTTTTTT. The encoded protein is CASSVGQGAPGELFF. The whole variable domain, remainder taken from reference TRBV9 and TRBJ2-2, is DSGVTQTPKHLITATGQRVTLRCSPRSGDLSVYWYQQSLDQGLQFLIQYYNGEERAKGNILERFSAQQFPDLHSELNLSSLELGDSALYFCASSVGQGAPGELFFGEGSRLTVL.